Presented here are 18 T cell receptor beta chains from one specimen sequenced in a study of blood T cells in healthy people across ages. Sample-barcoded 5' priming and a J-beta primer mix drove a second PCR of roughly 6 to 12 cycles. TCRdb reprocessed the 5' RACE reads with MiXCR, giving one entry per CDR3 protein. The data contain around 1,700,000 distinct CDR3 sequences, under 30% of them singletons. The sequenced sample consisted of blood. These receptors came from a woman aged 25 to 39 in good health.

This clonotype was counted a few times. The V and J genes are TRBV5-1 and TRBJ1-1; D possibly corresponds to TRBD1 (5 bases). CDR1 and CDR2 from the germline V gene are SGHRS and YFSETQ. The germline V and J ends were trimmed by 2 bases and 1 base, with 12 bases remaining between them. The CDR3 runs to 15 residues. The CDR3 protein is CASSFEGIPNTEAFF. The CDR3 region has the DNA TGCGCCAGCAGCTTTGAGGGGATACCGAACACTGAAGCTTTCTTT.

The chain joins TRBV28 to TRBJ1-2; 8 nucleotides match TRBD1. The CDR3 length is 14 residues. The ends lost 5 bases at V and 2 bases at J; junction bases unmatched: 4. Germline V gene sequence: CDR1 MDHEN, CDR2 SYDVKM. Here the CDR3 DNA reads TGTGCCAGCAGTGTATACAGGGGGAACTATGGCTACACCTTC. Protein sequence: CASSVYRGNYGYTF.

This clonotype was seen a few times. The chain recombines TRBV28 with TRBJ2-7; 11 bases agree with TRBD1. Losses at the gene ends were 4 bases for V and 6 bases for J; bases not matched to a gene: 14. Germline assignment: CDR1 MDHEN and CDR2 SYDVKM. The CDR3 is 17 residues long. The CDR3 reads CASSWSLRDRGTPEQYF. CDR3 sequence (DNA): TGTGCCAGCAGTTGGTCGTTGCGGGACAGGGGGACCCCCGAGCAGTACTTC.

This clonotype showed up many times. The V call is TRBV4-1, the J call TRBJ1-1; possible D gene TRBD1, 6 bases. The CDR3 has 13 amino acids. Trimming took off 4 bases at V and 4 bases at J, with 10 bases between the two ends. The V gene's germline CDR1 is MGHRA and CDR2 YSYEKL. The CDR3: CASSPQGSTEAFF. CDR3 coding DNA: TGCGCCAGCAGCCCTCAGGGGAGCACTGAAGCTTTCTTT.

In regard to this clonotype: A read error may be the cause here, since a much bigger clone is one base away. The chain has TRBV28 and TRBJ2-5; no reliable D call. In germline, CDR1 is MDHEN, CDR2 SYDVKM. V lost 7 bases to trimming and J lost 3 bases, with 24 bases between them. The CDR3 totals 17 residues. The CDR3 nucleotides read TGTGCCAGCAATCCGTGGTTGTGGACGGACGCGGAAGAGACCCAGTACTTC. Protein product: CASNPWLWTDAEETQYF.

Comments on this clonotype: Possible read error: a much larger clone is one base away. The conserved phenylalanine or tryptophan normally closing the CDR3 is absent here, so this likely arose from a read error. The chain carries TRBV20-1 and TRBJ1-2, with D possibly being TRBD1 (5 bases). CDR1 and CDR2 (germline): DFQATT, SNEGSKA (reference sequence). This CDR3 has 12 residues. Trimming took 3 bases from V and 4 from J, leaving 9 bases between them. The CDR3 reads CSASRDGYGYTY. CDR3 nucleotides: TGCAGTGCTAGCCGGGACGGCTATGGCTACACCTAC.

This rearrangement joins TRBV19 to TRBJ2-3; 7 bases agree with TRBD2. The CDR3 is 16 residues long. Unmatched junction bases numbered 17, after V lost 8 bases and J lost 6 bases. Germline V gene data show CDR1 as LNHDA and CDR2 as SQIVND (reference sequence). The CDR3 region has the DNA TGTGCCAGTGGGACTCAACTAGCGCGATACCTTGATACGCAGTATTTT. Protein sequence: CASGTQLARYLDTQYF.

The chain links TRBV7-2 to TRBJ1-6; D ambiguous. Trimming pared 2 bases from V and 7 bases from J, leaving 9 bases between. The V gene's germline CDR1 is SGHTA and CDR2 FQGNSA. The CDR3 totals 14 residues. The chain's CDR3 is CASSLRWENSPLHF. DNA for the CDR3: TGTGCCAGCAGCTTACGATGGGAAAATTCACCCCTCCACTTT.

The rearrangement joins TRBV2 to TRBJ2-1; 9 nucleotides match TRBD2. The CDR3 is 15 residues long. V lost 7 bases to trimming and J lost 9 bases; unmatched junction nucleotides: 13. Germline values: CDR1 SNHLY, CDR2 FYNNEI. CDR3 loop: CASTLVAGGHSEQFF. The CDR3 nucleotides read TGTGCCAGCACCCTGGTGGCGGGGGGGCACAGTGAGCAGTTCTTC.

As regards this clonotype: A much larger clone lies a single base off, so this may be a read error. The chain employs TRBV28 and TRBJ2-1; no firm D call. CDR1 is MDHEN and CDR2 is SYDVKM in the germline V gene. CDR3 length equals 12 residues. Trimming stripped 3 bases from V and 12 bases from J, with 12 bases between. The CDR3 loop reads CASSFPTPVQFF. The DNA for the CDR3 is TGTGCCAGCAGTTTCCCGACCCCAGTGCAGTTCTTC.

The chain has TRBV6-5 and TRBJ2-7; TRBD1 aligns across 8 bases. J lost 4 bases, V lost 5 bases, and 10 bases had no gene match. Germline V gene data show CDR1 as MNHEY and CDR2 as SVGAGI. CDR3 length: 15 amino acids. The CDR3 sequence: CASSNGQGNTYEQYF. In DNA, the CDR3 is TGTGCCAGCAGTAATGGACAGGGAAATACGTACGAGCAGTACTTC.

The gene calls are TRBV29-1 and TRBJ1-5; D is unclear. The germline V and J ends were trimmed by 4 bases and 4 bases, with 11 bases remaining between them. Germline V gene data show CDR1 as SQVTM and CDR2 as ANQGSEA. This CDR3 contains 13 residues. The CDR3 region is CSVVITENQPQHF. CDR3 DNA: TGCAGCGTTGTTATAACCGAAAATCAGCCCCAGCATTTT.

To note about this clonotype: At one of its ends the junction is not consistent with the germline gene, which may arise from a read error. The V and J genes are TRBV25-1 and TRBJ2-7; D is uncertain. Germline lookup yields CDR1 MGHDK and CDR2 SYGVNS. CDR3 length: 12 residues. CDR3 in DNA: TGTGCCAGCAGTGAATCCGCCGCCGAGCGGTACTTC. This codes for CASSESAAERYF.

The chain carries TRBV9 and TRBJ2-1; a possible D gene is TRBD1 (6 bases). The DNA end is a closer match to TRBJ2-7, so the J assignment may be wrong. From germline, CDR1 is SGDLS and CDR2 YYNGEE. The CDR3 covers 16 residues. CDR3 in DNA: TGTGCCAGCAGCGTAGAAGGCAGGGGTTCCTACAATGAGCAGTACTTC. Protein sequence: CASSVEGRGSYNEQYF.

The gene calls are TRBV9 and TRBJ2-7; 7 bases map to TRBD1. CDR1 is SGDLS, CDR2 YYNGEE, per germline. The V and J ends lost 4 bases and 7 bases, in that order; junction bases with no gene match: 20. The CDR3 has 17 residues. The CDR3 is CASSTRQGGVWDNEQYF. CDR3 nucleotide sequence: TGTGCCAGCAGCACCAGACAGGGCGGAGTTTGGGACAATGAGCAGTACTTC.

This clonotype has a handful of counts. The chain recombines TRBV5-1 with TRBJ2-7, with a weak D call TRBD1 (6 bases). This CDR3 spans 14 amino acids. V lost 7 bases and J lost 4, with 18 bases in between. Germline values: CDR1 SGHRS, CDR2 YFSETQ. In nucleotides, the CDR3 is TGCGCCAGCTACCAGGGGCCTCCAGTTTACGAGCAGTACTTC. Translating gives CASYQGPPVYEQYF.

This chain joins TRBV20-1 and TRBJ2-7; D possibly corresponds to TRBD2 (5 bases). V shed 1 base and J shed 5 bases, with 12 bases lying between them. This CDR3 is built from 13 residues. From germline, CDR1 is DFQATT and CDR2 SNEGSKA (reference sequence). In DNA, the CDR3 is TGCAGTGCTAGAGGCAATAGCGTAAACGAGCAGTACTTC. Translated: CSARGNSVNEQYF.

This clonotype was seen more than once but under ten times. V gene TRBV4-1 combines with J gene TRBJ1-1, with 9 positions matching TRBD1. This CDR3 is built from 14 residues. J was trimmed by 6 bases and V by 3 bases; bases with no gene match: 5. CDR1 MGHRA and CDR2 YSYEKL come from the germline V gene. The CDR3 DNA reads TGCGCCAGCAGCCATCCCGACAGGGGGGCTGAAGCTTTCTTT. Amino acids: CASSHPDRGAEAFF.